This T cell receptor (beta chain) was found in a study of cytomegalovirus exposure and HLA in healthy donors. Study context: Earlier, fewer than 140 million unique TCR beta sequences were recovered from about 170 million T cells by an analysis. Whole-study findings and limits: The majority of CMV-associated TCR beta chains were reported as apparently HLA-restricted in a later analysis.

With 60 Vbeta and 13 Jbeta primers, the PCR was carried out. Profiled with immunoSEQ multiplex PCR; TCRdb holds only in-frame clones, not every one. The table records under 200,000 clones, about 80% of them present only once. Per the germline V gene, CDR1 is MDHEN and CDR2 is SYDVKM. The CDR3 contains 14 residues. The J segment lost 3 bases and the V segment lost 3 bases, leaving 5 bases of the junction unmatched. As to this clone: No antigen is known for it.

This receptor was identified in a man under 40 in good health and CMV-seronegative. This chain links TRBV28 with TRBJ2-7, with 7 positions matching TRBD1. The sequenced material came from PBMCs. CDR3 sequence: CASSLGTDYYEQYF. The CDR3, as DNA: TGTGCCAGCAGTTTGGGGACAGATTACTACGAGCAGTACTTC.